This TCR beta chain derives from a study of blood T cell repertoires in COVID-19. Clones were read by immunoSEQ multiplex PCR, and TCRdb kept only the in-frame ones, dropping some. The sample lists hundreds of thousands of clones; roughly 89% were seen once. The CDR3 extends over 13 amino acids. Trimming removed 1 base from V and 8 bases from J, with 11 bases in between. Germline values: CDR1 LGHDT, CDR2 YNNKEL (reference sequence). The V and J genes are TRBV3-1 (or the pseudogene TRBV3-2) and TRBJ1-2; D unresolved. The origin of this receptor is a man aged 55 to 70 who had recovered from COVID-19. Sequencing was performed on PBMCs or T cells enriched from blood (not recorded which). The CDR3 nucleotides are TGTGCCAGCAGCCAAGCTGTTGAGGGCGGCTACACCTTC. It translates to CASSQAVEGGYTF.